The 13 T cell receptor beta chains below come from one sample, sequenced in a study of OX40 agonist ivuxolimab in advanced cancers. Data came from immunoSEQ multiplex PCR; TCRdb stores just in-frame clones and leaves some out. The data contain about 110,000 clones, approximately 89% of them singletons. The source material was CD4+ or CD8+ T cells sorted from blood, sampled in a trial of the OX40 agonist ivuxolimab. The source of these receptors is an adult with an advanced solid tumor such as melanoma, head and neck, liver or kidney cancer.

This chain connects TRBV5-4 to TRBJ1-4; D may be TRBD1 (5 bases). Germline CDR1 reads SGHNT; CDR2 reads YYREEE (reference sequence). The CDR3 length is 15 residues. V gave up 3 bases and J gave up 7 bases, with 16 bases separating them. The CDR3 sequence: CASSSGGGKGEKLFF. DNA of the CDR3: TGTGCCAGCAGCTCCGGGGGAGGGAAGGGTGAAAAACTGTTTTTT.

The chain has TRBV9 and TRBJ2-1; tentatively, D is TRBD1 or TRBD2 (6 bases each). Germline loops: CDR1 SGDLS, CDR2 YYNGEE. The ends were cut back, 3 bases at V and 16 bases at J, with 23 bases in the middle. The CDR3 is 14 amino acids. CDR3 nucleotides: TGTGCCAGCAGCGAGATCCCTCTCGGGGGCCTGATTTTCTTC. Translated, it gives CASSEIPLGGLIFF.

The rearrangement links TRBV7-2 to TRBJ1-6; no clear D gene. V lost 4 bases, J lost 7 bases, and 11 bases lay in between. From germline, CDR1 is SGHTA and CDR2 FQGNSA. The CDR3 loop spans 14 amino acids. The CDR3 bases are TGTGCCAGCAGCTCGCAGGTCGAGAATTCACCCCTCCACTTT. Translating gives CASSSQVENSPLHF.

The V gene is TRBV5-1, the J gene TRBJ2-5, with unresolved D. The CDR3 is 14 amino acids. Trimming shortened V by 0 bases and J by 5 bases, and 11 bases separated the two germline ends. Germline CDR1 reads SGHRS; CDR2 reads YFSETQ. This CDR3 is CASSLVGSGETQYF. The CDR3 DNA is TGCGCCAGCAGCTTGGTGGGTAGTGGGGAGACCCAGTACTTC.

The chain combines TRBV4-3 with TRBJ2-3; unclear D gene. This CDR3 spans 15 amino acids. Trimming stripped 3 bases from V and 0 bases from J, with 10 bases between. Per germline, CDR1 LGHNA and CDR2 YSLEER. The CDR3 is CASSQVASSTDTQYF. The CDR3, as DNA: TGCGCCAGCAGCCAGGTGGCGTCTAGCACAGATACGCAGTATTTT.

V gene TRBV30 combines with J gene TRBJ1-1; no definite D call. CDR3 length: 13 residues. V was pared by 3 bases and J by 0 bases, with 8 bases between. The V gene's germline CDR1 is GTSNPN and CDR2 SVGIG (reference sequence). The CDR3 nucleotides read TGTGCCTGGAGCAAAATGGTGAACACTGAAGCTTTCTTT. It specifies CAWSKMVNTEAFF.

The rearrangement joins TRBV25-1 to TRBJ1-5; TRBD1 is a possible D gene (5 bases). Per germline, CDR1 MGHDK and CDR2 SYGVNS. V was clipped by 10 bases and J by 1 base, with 14 bases between them. This CDR3 has 14 amino acids. CDR3 DNA: TGTGCCACGCAACGGGGGGGAAGCAATCAGCCCCAGCATTTT. This encodes CATQRGGSNQPQHF.

The genes are TRBV7-3 and TRBJ2-1, with TRBD2 matching 7 bases. The CDR3 runs to 15 residues. V was pared by 6 bases and J by 0 bases, with 5 bases of the junction left unmatched. The V gene's germline CDR1 is SGHTA and CDR2 FQGTGA. Written as DNA, the CDR3 is TGTGCCAGCAGTTCCGCGGGGGACTCCTACAATGAGCAGTTCTTC. It encodes CASSSAGDSYNEQFF.

This rearrangement joins TRBV30 to TRBJ1-2, with D unresolved. The length of the CDR3 is 13 residues. CDR1 is GTSNPN and CDR2 is SVGIG in the germline V gene (reference sequence). The V and J ends lost 1 base and 3 bases respectively, with 9 bases between them. CDR3 amino acids: CAWSAGTHYGYTF. CDR3 in DNA: TGTGCCTGGAGTGCGGGCACTCACTATGGCTACACCTTC.

V gene TRBV30 combines with J gene TRBJ1-3; unclear D gene. Germline-derived CDR1 and CDR2 are GTSNPN and SVGIG (reference sequence). The CDR3 is 16 amino acids. The ends were cut back, 0 bases at V and 0 bases at J, with 12 bases in the middle. The CDR3 coding sequence is TGTGCCTGGAGTGTCCACGCTTCTTACTCTGGAAACACCATATATTTT. This encodes CAWSVHASYSGNTIYF.

V usage is TRBV18 and J usage is TRBJ1-5; possible D gene TRBD1, 5 bases. This CDR3 spans 13 amino acids. Germline V CDR1 and CDR2: KGHSH, LQKENI. V lost 6 bases, J lost 7 bases, and 13 bases lay in between. CDR3 protein: CASSPGPRQPQHF. The DNA of the CDR3 is TGTGCCAGCTCTCCAGGGCCCCGGCAGCCCCAGCATTTT.

The chain couples TRBV29-1 to TRBJ1-2; D is unresolved. The CDR3 is 12 residues long. Germline V gives CDR1 SQVTM, CDR2 ANQGSEA. With 2 bases removed from V and 5 bases from J, the gap between germline ends came to 9 bases. The CDR3 loop is CSVEKSAYGYTF. The CDR3 DNA reads as TGCAGCGTTGAAAAGTCTGCTTATGGCTACACCTTC.

V is TRBV5-1 and J is TRBJ2-5, with 13 bases matching TRBD2. The trim removed 0 bases at V and 5 bases at J, leaving 7 bases unmatched. The CDR3 spans 17 residues. Germline V gene sequence: CDR1 SGHRS, CDR2 YFSETQ. The CDR3 region has the DNA TGCGCCAGCAGCTTGGCCACTAGCGGGAGGGCCGAGGAGACCCAGTACTTC. Translated, it gives CASSLATSGRAEETQYF.